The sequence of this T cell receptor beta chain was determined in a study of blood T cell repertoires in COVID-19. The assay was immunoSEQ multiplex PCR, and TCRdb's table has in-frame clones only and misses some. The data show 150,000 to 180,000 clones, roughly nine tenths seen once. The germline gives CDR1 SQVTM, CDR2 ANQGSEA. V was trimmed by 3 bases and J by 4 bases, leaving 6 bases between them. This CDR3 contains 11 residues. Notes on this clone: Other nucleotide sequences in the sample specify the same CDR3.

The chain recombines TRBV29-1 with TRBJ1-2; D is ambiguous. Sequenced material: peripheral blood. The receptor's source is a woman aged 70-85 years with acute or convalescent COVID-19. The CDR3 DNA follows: TGCAGCGTTGAGCGCGGCTATGGCTACACCTTC. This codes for CSVERGYGYTF.